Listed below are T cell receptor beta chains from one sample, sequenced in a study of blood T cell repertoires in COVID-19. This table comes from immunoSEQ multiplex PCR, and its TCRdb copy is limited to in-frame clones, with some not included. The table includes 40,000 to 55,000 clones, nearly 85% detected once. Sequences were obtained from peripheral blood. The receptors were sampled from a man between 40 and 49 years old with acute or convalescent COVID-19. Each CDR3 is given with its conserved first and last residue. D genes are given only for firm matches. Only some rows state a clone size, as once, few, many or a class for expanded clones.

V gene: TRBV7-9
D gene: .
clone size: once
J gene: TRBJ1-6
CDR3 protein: CASTAGSFDSPLHF
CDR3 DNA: TGTGCCAGCACGGCGGGGAGTTTTGATTCACCCCTCCACTTT

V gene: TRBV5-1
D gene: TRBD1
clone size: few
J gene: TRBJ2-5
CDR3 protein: CASSMGQGEETQYF
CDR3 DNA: TGCGCCAGCAGTATGGGACAGGGAGAAGAGACCCAGTACTTC

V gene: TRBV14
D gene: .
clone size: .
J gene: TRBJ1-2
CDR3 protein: CASSQVSGGLSGYTF
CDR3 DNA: TGTGCCAGCAGCCAAGTCTCGGGGGGTTTAAGTGGCTACACCTTC

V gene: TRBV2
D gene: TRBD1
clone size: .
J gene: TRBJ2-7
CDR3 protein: CASWATRDRVSYEQYF
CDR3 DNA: TGTGCCAGCTGGGCGACGCGGGACAGGGTCTCCTACGAGCAGTACTTC

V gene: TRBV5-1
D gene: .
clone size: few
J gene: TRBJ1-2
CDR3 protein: CASSLVGQKGYTF
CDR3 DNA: TGCGCCAGCAGCTTGGTAGGACAGAAGGGCTACACCTTC

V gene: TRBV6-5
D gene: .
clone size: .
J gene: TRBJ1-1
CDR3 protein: CASIFGAGGTEAFF
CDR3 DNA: TGTGCCAGCATATTTGGGGCGGGAGGCACTGAAGCTTTCTTT

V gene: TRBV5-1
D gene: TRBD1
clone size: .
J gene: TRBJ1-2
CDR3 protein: CASSSRTGAYGYTF
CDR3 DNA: TGCGCCAGCAGCAGCCGGACAGGGGCCTATGGCTACACCTTC

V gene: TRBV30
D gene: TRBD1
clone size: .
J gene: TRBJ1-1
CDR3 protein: CAWSNRGRDTEAFF
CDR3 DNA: TGTGCCTGGAGTAACAGGGGGCGGGACACTGAAGCTTTCTTT

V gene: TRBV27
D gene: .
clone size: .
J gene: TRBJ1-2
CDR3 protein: CASSLSLGGGYGYTF
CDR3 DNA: TGTGCCAGCAGTTTATCGCTCGGGGGGGGCTATGGCTACACCTTC

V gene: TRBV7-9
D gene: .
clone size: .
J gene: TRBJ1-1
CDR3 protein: CASSFPSTDTEAFF
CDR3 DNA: TGTGCCAGCAGCTTTCCCTCGACAGACACTGAAGCTTTCTTT

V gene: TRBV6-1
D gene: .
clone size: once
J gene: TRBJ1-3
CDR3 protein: CASSEAGRANTIYF
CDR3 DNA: TGTGCCAGCAGTGAAGCGGGCAGGGCGAACACCATATATTTT

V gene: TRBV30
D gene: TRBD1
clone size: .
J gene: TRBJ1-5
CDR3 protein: CAWSATGVQPQHF
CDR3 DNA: TGTGCCTGGAGTGCGACAGGGGTCCAGCCCCAGCATTTT

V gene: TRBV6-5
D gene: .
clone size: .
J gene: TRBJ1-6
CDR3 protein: CASRRFGNSPLHF
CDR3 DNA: TGTGCCAGCAGACGGTTCGGTAATTCACCCCTCCACTTT

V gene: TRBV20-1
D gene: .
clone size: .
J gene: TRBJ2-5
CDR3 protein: CSASFGVGETQYF
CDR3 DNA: TGCAGTGCTAGTTTCGGGGTCGGGGAGACCCAGTACTTC

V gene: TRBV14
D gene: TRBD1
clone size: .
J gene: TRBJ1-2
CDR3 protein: CASSQLGTGAYGYTF
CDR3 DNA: TGTGCCAGCAGCCAACTAGGGACAGGGGCCTATGGCTACACCTTC

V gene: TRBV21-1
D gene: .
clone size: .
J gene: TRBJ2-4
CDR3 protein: CASSSETVAKNIQYF
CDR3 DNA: TGTGCCAGCAGCAGCGAGACAGTAGCCAAAAACATTCAGTACTTC

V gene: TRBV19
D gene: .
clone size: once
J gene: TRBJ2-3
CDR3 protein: CARTAGDTQYF
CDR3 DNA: TGTGCCAGAACCGCCGGGGATACGCAGTATTTT

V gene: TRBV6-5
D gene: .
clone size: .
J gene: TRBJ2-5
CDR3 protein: CASSYSRTARETQYF
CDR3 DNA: TGTGCCAGCAGTTACTCCAGGACAGCAAGGGAGACCCAGTACTTC

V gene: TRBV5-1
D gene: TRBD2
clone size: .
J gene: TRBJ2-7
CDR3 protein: CASSPGTSGGLYEQYF
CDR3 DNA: TGCGCCAGCAGCCCCGGGACTAGCGGGGGGCTCTACGAGCAGTACTTC

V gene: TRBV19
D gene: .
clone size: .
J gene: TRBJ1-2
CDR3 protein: CATLGTDSTGYGYTF
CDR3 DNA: TGTGCCACATTAGGGACTGATTCCACTGGCTATGGCTACACCTTC

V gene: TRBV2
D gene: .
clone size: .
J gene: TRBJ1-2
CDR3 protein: CASSEALWSPYGYTF
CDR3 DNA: TGTGCCAGCAGTGAAGCGTTGTGGAGTCCCTATGGCTACACCTTC

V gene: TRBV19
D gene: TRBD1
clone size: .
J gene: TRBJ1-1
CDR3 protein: CASNNWTGSKAFF
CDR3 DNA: TGTGCCAGTAACAACTGGACAGGGTCGAAAGCTTTCTTT

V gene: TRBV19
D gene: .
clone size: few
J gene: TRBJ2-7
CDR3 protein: CASRSRASGTSADEQYF
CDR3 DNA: TGTGCCAGTAGATCCCGGGCATCCGGGACATCCGCCGACGAGCAGTACTTC

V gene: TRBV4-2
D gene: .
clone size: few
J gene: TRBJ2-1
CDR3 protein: CASSPTDSEAIGEQFF
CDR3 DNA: TGTGCCAGCAGCCCGACGGACAGTGAAGCAATCGGTGAGCAGTTCTTC

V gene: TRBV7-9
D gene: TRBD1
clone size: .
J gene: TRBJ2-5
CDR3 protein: CASSERDRGGRETQYF
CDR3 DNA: TGTGCCAGCAGCGAACGGGACAGGGGGGGTCGAGAGACCCAGTACTTC

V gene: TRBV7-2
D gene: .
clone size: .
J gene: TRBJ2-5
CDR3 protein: CASSLSPGVETQYF
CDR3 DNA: TGTGCCAGCAGCTTATCCCCGGGGGTAGAGACCCAGTACTTC

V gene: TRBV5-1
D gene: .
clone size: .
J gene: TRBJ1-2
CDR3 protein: CASSESEAGTDYGYTF
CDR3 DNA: TGCGCCAGCAGCGAGTCGGAAGCAGGGACTGACTATGGCTACACCTTC

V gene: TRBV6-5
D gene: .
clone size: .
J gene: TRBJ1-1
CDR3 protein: CASSKWSNTEAFF
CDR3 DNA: TGTGCCAGCAGTAAATGGAGTAACACTGAAGCTTTCTTT

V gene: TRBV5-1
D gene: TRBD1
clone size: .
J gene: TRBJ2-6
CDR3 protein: CASSGTGATSGANVLTF
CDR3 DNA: TGCGCCAGCAGCGGGACAGGGGCTACCTCTGGGGCCAACGTCCTGACTTTC

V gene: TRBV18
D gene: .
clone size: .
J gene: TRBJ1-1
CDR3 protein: CASSLLPGTEAFF
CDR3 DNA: TGTGCCAGCTCATTGTTGCCAGGCACTGAAGCTTTCTTT

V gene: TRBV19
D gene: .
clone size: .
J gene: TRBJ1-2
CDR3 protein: CASSNSYGYTF
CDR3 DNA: TGTGCCAGTAGTAACAGCTATGGCTACACCTTC

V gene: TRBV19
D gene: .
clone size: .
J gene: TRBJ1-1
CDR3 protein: CASWATTGVVTEAFF
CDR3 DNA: TGTGCCAGTTGGGCGACTACCGGGGTTGTCACTGAAGCTTTCTTT

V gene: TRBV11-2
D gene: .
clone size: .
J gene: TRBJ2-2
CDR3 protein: CASSLNRGSFDTGELFF
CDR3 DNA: TGTGCCAGCAGCTTAAACCGGGGTTCTTTCGACACCGGGGAGCTGTTTTTT

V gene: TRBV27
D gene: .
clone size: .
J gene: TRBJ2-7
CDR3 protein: CASSLSRLERYEQYF
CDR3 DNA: TGTGCCAGCAGTTTATCTCGACTAGAGCGATACGAGCAGTACTTC

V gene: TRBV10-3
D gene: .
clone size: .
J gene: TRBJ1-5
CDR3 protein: CAISEGGISNQPQHF
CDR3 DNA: TGTGCCATCAGTGAAGGCGGGATTTCCAATCAGCCCCAGCATTTT

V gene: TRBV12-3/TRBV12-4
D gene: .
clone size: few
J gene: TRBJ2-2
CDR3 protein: CASSFTGGELFF
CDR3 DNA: TGTGCCAGCAGTTTCACGGGCGGGGAGCTGTTTTTT

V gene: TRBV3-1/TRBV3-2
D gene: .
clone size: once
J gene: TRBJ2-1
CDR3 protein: CASSPGIEQFF
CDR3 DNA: TGTGCCAGCAGCCCAGGGATCGAGCAGTTCTTC

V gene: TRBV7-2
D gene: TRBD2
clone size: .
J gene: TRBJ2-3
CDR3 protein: CASSPGTSGGASDTQYF
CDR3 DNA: TGTGCCAGCAGCCCAGGGACTAGCGGGGGGGCCTCAGATACGCAGTATTTT

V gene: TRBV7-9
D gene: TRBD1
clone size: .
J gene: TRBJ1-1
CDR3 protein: CASSLVDRGQNTEAFF
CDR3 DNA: TGTGCCAGCAGCTTAGTGGACAGGGGGCAGAACACTGAAGCTTTCTTT

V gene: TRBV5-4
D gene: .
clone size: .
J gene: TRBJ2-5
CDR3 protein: CASSSLQETQYF
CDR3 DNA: TGTGCCAGCAGCTCCCTACAAGAGACCCAGTACTTC

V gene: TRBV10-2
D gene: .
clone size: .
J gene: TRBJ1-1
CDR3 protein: CASSERQVAEAFF
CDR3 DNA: TGCGCCAGCAGTGAGCGGCAGGTGGCTGAAGCTTTCTTT

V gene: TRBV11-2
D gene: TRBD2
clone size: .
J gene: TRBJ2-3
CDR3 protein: CASSPRLAGDVAQYF
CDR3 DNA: TGTGCCAGCAGCCCCCGGCTAGCGGGAGACGTCGCGCAGTATTTT

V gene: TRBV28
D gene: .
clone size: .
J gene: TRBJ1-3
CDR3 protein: CASGATYSGNTIYF
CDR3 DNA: TGTGCCAGCGGGGCGACCTACTCTGGAAACACCATATATTTT

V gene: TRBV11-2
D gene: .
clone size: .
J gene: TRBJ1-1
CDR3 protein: CASSLSPGMNTEAFF
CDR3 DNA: TGTGCCAGCAGCTTATCGCCAGGGATGAACACTGAAGCTTTCTTT

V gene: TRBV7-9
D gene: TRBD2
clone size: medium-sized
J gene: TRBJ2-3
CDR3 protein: CASSSGTSGGSDTQYF
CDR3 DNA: TGTGCCAGCAGCTCCGGGACTAGCGGGGGGTCAGATACGCAGTATTTT

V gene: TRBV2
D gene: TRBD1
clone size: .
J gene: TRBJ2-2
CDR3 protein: CASGLGQGSTGELFF
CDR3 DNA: TGTGCCAGCGGTCTGGGACAGGGGAGCACCGGGGAGCTGTTTTTT

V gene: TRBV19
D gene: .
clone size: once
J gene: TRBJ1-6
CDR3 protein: CASSIQGRDSPLHF
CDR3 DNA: TGTGCCAGTAGTATCCAAGGGCGGGATTCACCCCTCCACTTT

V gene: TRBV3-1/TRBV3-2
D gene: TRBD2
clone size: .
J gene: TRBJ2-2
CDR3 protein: CASSQGWGGGTGELFF
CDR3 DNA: TGTGCCAGCAGCCAAGGATGGGGGGGAGGCACCGGGGAGCTGTTTTTT

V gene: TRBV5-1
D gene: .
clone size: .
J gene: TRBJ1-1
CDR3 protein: CASSGSGGTNTEAFF
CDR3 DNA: TGCGCCAGCTCCGGATCGGGGGGAACGAACACTGAAGCTTTCTTT

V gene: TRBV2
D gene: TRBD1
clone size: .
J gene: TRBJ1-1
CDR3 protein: CASQGDGNTEAFF
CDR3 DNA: TGTGCCAGCCAGGGGGACGGGAACACTGAAGCTTTCTTT